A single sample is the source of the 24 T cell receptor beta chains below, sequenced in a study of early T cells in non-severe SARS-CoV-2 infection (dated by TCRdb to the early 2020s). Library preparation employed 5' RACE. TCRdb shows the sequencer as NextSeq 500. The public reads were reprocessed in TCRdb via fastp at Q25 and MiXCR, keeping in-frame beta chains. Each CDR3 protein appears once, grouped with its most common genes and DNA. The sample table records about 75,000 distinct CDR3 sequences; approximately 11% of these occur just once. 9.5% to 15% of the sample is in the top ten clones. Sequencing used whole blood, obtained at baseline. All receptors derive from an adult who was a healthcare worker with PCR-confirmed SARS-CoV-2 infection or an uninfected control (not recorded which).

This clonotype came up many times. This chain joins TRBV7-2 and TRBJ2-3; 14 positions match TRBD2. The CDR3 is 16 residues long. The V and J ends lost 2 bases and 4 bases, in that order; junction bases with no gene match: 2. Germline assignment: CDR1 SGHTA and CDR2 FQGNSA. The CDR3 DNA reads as TGTGCCAGCAGCTTAATGACTAGCGGGGGGGCAGATACGCAGTATTTT. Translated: CASSLMTSGGADTQYF. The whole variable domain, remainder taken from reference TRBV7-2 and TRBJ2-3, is GAGVSQSPSNKVTEKGKDVELRCDPISGHTALYWYRQSLGQGLEFLIYFQGNSAPDKSGLPSDRFSAERTGGSVSTLTIQRTQQEDSAVYLCASSLMTSGGADTQYFGPGTRLTVL.

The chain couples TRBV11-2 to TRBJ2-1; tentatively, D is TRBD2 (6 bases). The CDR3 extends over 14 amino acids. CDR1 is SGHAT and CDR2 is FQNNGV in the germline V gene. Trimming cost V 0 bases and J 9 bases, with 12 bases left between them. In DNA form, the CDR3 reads TGTGCCAGCAGCTTAGAGAGGAGGGTGGCTGAGCAGTTCTTC. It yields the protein CASSLERRVAEQFF. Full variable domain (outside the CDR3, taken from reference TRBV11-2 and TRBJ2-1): EAGVAQSPRYKIIEKRQSVAFWCNPISGHATLYWYQQILGQGPKLLIQFQNNGVVDDSQLPKDRFSAERLKGVDSTLKIQPAKLEDSAVYLCASSLERRVAEQFFGPGTRLTVL.

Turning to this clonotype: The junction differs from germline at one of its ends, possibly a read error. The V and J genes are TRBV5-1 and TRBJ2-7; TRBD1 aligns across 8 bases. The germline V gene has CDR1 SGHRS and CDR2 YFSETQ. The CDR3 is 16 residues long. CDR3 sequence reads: CASSLSLGQDSHEQYF. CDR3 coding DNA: TGCGCCAGCAGCTTGTCATTGGGACAGGACTCCCACGAGCAGTACTTC.

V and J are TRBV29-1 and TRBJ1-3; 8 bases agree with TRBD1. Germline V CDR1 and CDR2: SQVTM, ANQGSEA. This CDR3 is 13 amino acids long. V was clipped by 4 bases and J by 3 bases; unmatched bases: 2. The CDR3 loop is CSVVTGVGNTIYF. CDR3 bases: TGCAGCGTTGTGACAGGGGTTGGAAACACCATATATTTT.

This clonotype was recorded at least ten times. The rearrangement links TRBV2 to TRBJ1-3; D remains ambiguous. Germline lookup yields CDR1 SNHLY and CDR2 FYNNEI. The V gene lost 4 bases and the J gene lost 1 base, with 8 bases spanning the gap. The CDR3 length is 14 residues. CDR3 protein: CASSGGQSGNTIYF. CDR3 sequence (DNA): TGTGCCAGCAGTGGAGGGCAATCTGGAAACACCATATATTTT. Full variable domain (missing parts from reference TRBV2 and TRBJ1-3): EPEVTQTPSHQVTQMGQEVILRCVPISNHLYFYWYRQILGQKVEFLVSFYNNEISEKSEIFDDQFSVERPDGSNFTLKIRSTKLEDSAMYFCASSGGQSGNTIYFGEGSWLTVV.

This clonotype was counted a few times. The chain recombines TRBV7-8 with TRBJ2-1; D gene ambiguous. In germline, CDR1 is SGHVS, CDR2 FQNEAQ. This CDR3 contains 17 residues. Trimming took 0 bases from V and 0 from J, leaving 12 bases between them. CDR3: CASSLASPMSSYNEQFF. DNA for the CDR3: TGTGCCAGCAGCTTAGCGTCACCCATGAGCTCCTACAATGAGCAGTTCTTC.

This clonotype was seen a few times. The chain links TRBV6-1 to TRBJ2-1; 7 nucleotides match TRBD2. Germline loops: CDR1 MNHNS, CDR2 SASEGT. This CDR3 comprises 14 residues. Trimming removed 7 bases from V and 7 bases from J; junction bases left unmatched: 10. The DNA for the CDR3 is TGTGCCAGCACCCCCGGGACTAAGATAAATGAGCAGTTCTTC. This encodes CASTPGTKINEQFF.

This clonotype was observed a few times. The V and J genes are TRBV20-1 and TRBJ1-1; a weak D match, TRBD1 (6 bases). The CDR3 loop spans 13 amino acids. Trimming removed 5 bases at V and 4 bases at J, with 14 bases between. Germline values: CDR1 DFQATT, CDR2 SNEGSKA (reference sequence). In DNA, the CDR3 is TGCAGTGCTCGTCGGGTGGGGGCCACTGAAGCTTTCTTT. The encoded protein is CSARRVGATEAFF.

CDR3 in amino acids: CASSLGTDSGNTIYF. DNA of the CDR3: TGTGCCAGCAGCTTAGGGACAGACTCTGGAAACACCATATATTTT. The chain recombines TRBV7-2 with TRBJ1-3, with a tentative D call TRBD1 (6 bases). There are 15 residues in the CDR3. From germline, CDR1 is SGHTA and CDR2 FQGNSA. Trimming pared 1 base from V and 0 bases from J, leaving 7 bases between.

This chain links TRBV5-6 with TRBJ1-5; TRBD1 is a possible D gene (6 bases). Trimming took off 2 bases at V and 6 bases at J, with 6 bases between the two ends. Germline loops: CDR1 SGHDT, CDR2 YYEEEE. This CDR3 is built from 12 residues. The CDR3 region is CASSLQGQPQHF. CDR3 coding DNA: TGTGCCAGCAGCTTACAGGGTCAGCCCCAGCATTTT.

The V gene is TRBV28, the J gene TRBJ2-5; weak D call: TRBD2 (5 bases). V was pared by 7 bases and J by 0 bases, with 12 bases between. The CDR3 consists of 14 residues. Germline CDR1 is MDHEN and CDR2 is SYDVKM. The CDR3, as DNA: TGTGCCAGCACCCCTGGGAGAAACCAAGAGACCCAGTACTTC. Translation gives CASTPGRNQETQYF.

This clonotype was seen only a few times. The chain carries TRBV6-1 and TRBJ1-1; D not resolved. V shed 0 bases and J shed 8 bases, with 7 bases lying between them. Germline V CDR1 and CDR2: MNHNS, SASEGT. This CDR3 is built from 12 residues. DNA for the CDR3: TGTGCCAGCAGTGAAGCGCGAAGGGAAGCTTTCTTT. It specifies CASSEARREAFF.

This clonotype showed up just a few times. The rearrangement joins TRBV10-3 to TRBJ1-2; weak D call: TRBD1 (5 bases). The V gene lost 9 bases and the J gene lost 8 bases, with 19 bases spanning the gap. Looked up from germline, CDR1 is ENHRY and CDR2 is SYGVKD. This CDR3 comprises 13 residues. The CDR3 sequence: CAMQQDRLWGYTF. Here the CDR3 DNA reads TGTGCCATGCAACAGGACCGCCTTTGGGGCTACACCTTC.

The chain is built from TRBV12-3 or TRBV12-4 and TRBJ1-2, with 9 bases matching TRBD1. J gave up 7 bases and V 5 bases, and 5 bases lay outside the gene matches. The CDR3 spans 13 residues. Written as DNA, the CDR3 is TGTGCCAGCAGTACCGGACAGGGGAGTGGCTACACCTTC. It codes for CASSTGQGSGYTF.

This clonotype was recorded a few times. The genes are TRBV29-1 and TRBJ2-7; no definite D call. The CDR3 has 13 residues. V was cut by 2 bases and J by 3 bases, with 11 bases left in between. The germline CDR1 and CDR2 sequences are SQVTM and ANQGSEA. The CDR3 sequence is CSVEIGPGYEQYF. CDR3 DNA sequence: TGCAGCGTTGAAATCGGGCCAGGCTACGAGCAGTACTTC.

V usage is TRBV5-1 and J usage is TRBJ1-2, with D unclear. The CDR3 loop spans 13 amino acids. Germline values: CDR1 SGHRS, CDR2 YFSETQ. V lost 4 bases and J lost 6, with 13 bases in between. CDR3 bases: TGCGCCAGCAGCCCTTCGACCGTGGATGGCTACACCTTC. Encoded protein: CASSPSTVDGYTF.

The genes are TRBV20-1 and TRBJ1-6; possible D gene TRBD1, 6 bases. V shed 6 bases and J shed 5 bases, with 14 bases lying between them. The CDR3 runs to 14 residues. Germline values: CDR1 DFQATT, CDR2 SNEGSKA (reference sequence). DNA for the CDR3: TGCAGTGCGACAGGACAATTTCATAATTCACCCCTCCACTTT. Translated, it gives CSATGQFHNSPLHF.

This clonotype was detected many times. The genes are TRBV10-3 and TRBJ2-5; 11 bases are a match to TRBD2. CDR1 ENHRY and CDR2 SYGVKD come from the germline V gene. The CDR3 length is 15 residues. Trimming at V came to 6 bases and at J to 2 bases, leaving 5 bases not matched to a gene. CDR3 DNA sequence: TGTGCCATCAGGAATAGCGGGGGGGCACAAGAGACCCAGTACTTC. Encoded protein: CAIRNSGGAQETQYF.

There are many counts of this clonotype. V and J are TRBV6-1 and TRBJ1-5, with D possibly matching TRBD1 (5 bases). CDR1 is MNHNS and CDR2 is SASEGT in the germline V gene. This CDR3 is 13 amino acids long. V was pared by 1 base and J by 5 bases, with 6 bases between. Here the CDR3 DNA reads TGTGCCAGCAGTGAAGAGGGGTATCAGCCCCAGCATTTT. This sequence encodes CASSEEGYQPQHF.

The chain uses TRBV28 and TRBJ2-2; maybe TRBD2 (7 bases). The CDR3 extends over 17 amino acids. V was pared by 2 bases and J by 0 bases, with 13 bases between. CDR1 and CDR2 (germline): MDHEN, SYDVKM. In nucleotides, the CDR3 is TGTGCCAGCAGTTTAATGCGGGGGCCTTCGAACACCGGGGAGCTGTTTTTT. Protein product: CASSLMRGPSNTGELFF.

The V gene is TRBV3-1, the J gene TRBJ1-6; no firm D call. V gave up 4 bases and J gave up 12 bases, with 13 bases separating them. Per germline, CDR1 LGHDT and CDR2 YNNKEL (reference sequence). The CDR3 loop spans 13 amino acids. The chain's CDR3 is CASSLPDPGPLHF. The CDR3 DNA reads TGTGCCAGCAGCCTCCCCGACCCCGGACCCCTCCACTTT.

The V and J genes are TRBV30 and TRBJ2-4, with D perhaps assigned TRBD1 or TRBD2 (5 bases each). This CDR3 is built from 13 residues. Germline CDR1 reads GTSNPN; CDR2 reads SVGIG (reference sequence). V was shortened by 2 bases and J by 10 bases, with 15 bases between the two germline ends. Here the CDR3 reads CAWSPLGRTIQYF. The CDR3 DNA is TGTGCCTGGAGTCCCCTGGGACGTACAATTCAGTACTTC.

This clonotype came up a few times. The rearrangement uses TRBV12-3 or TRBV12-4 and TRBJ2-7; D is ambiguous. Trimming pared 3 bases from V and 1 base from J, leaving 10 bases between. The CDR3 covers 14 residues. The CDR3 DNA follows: TGTGCCAGCAGTTTGAGGCAGACATCCTACGAGCAGTACTTC. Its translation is CASSLRQTSYEQYF.

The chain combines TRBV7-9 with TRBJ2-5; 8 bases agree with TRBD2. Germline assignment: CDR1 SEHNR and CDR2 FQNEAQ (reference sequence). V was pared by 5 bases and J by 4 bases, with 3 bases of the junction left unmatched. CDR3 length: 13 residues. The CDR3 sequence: CASSGTRRETQYF. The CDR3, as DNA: TGTGCCAGCAGCGGGACTAGACGAGAGACCCAGTACTTC.